Described below is a single TCR beta chain sequence and its context. Antigen unknown. The sample belongs to a study of cytomegalovirus exposure and HLA in healthy donors. Study details: Earlier, some 200 million T cells were analyzed, and over 95 million unique TCR beta sequences were found among them. Whole-study results and caveats: Listed as cytomegalovirus-associated were around 160 TCR beta chains. As a later analysis showed, a missense DCLRE1C variant was linked to trimming of TCR beta V- and J-genes. Later work found most CMV-associated TCR beta chains apparently HLA-restricted.

Use of 60 Vbeta and 13 Jbeta primers characterized the PCR. Libraries were prepared by immunoSEQ multiplex PCR; TCRdb keeps only in-frame clonotypes and omits some of them. Of roughly 80,000 clones listed, around three quarters are singletons. The sequenced sample consisted of PBMCs. The TCR was taken from a male donor in good health and CMV-seropositive.

CDR3 nucleotides: TGTGCCAGCACTGACAGCAGCTCCTATAATTCACCCCTCCACTTT. Its translation: CASTDSSSYNSPLHF. The chain uses TRBV6-5 and TRBJ1-6; D may be TRBD1 (5 bases). V dropped 7 bases and J dropped 0 bases, with 10 bases sitting between them. Germline assignment: CDR1 MNHEY and CDR2 SVGAGI. The CDR3 covers 15 residues.